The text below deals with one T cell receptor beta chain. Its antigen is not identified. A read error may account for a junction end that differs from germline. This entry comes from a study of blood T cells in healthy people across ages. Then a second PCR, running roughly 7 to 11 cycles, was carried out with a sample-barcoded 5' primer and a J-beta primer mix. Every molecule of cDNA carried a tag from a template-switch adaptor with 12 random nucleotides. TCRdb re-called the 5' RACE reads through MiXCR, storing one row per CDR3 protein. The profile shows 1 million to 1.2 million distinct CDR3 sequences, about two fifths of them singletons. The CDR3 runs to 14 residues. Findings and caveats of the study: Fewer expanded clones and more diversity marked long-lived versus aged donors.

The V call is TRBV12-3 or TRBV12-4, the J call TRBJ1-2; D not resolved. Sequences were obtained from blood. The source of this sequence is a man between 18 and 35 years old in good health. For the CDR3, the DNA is TGTACCAGCAGCAGACCTCGACAACTGGGTGGCTACACCTTC. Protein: CTSSRPRQLGGYTF.